This is a list of T cell receptor beta chains from one sample in a study of cytomegalovirus exposure and HLA in healthy donors. Libraries were prepared by immunoSEQ multiplex PCR; TCRdb keeps only in-frame clonotypes and omits some of them. Among 99,000 or so clones listed, over 65% were seen once. The sequenced sample consisted of PBMCs. These receptors all stem from a woman in her thirties or forties in good health and CMV-seronegative. Each CDR3 is given with its conserved first and last residue. A D gene is named only where the DNA matches it firmly. Rows give clone size only sometimes, using once, few, many, or a class for an expanded clone.

v_gene,d_gene,j_gene,abundance,CDR3aa,CDR3nt
TRBV4-1,NA,TRBJ1-2,NA,CASSQDEVSGVPSYGYTF,TGCGCCAGCAGCCAAGACGAAGTATCGGGGGTCCCCTCTTATGGCTACACCTTC
TRBV28,NA,TRBJ2-5,NA,CASSLALAPTPLARETQYF,TGTGCCAGCAGTTTAGCCTTAGCCCCTACCCCACTAGCTAGGGAGACCCAGTACTTC
TRBV18,NA,TRBJ2-1,NA,CASSGNRGGGNEQFF,TGTGCCAGCTCAGGTAACAGGGGAGGTGGCAATGAGCAGTTCTTC
TRBV7-2,NA,TRBJ2-7,NA,CASSLYHGGDEQYF,TGTGCCAGCAGCTTATATCACGGCGGCGACGAGCAGTACTTC
TRBV5-1,NA,TRBJ2-7,NA,CASSPGGRTGEQYF,TGCGCCAGCAGCCCCGGGGGTCGCACCGGCGAGCAGTACTTC
TRBV28,TRBD1,TRBJ2-7,NA,CASLGDSNYEQYF,TGTGCCAGCCTGGGGGACAGCAACTACGAGCAGTACTTC
TRBV11-2,NA,TRBJ2-7,few,CASSFGERSEQYF,TGTGCCAGCAGCTTTGGTGAGAGGAGCGAGCAGTACTTC
TRBV29-1,TRBD2,TRBJ2-1,NA,CSAKLGGYSGRWNEQFF,TGCAGCGCAAAATTGGGGGGATATAGCGGGAGGTGGAATGAGCAGTTCTTC
TRBV7-2,NA,TRBJ2-7,once,CASSLNRDNFYEQYF,TGTGCCAGCAGCTTAAATCGGGACAACTTCTACGAGCAGTACTTC
TRBV9,TRBD2,TRBJ2-1,NA,CASSALTSGFIF,TGTGCCAGCAGCGCCCTAACTAGCGGGTTTATCTTC
TRBV28,TRBD1,TRBJ2-2,NA,CASSSAGQGDFSGELFF,TGTGCCAGCAGTTCGGCGGGACAGGGCGATTTCTCCGGGGAGCTGTTTTTT
TRBV9,TRBD2,TRBJ2-7,NA,CASSVSGGGGLYEQYF,TGTGCCAGCAGCGTTTCCGGCGGGGGTGGTTTGTACGAGCAGTACTTC
TRBV7-6,TRBD1,TRBJ2-7,NA,CASSLTGGPIEQYF,TGTGCCAGCAGTTTGACAGGGGGCCCCATCGAGCAGTACTTC
TRBV29-1,NA,TRBJ2-1,NA,CSVEDQGGVSLSEQFF,TGCAGCGTTGAAGATCAGGGGGGAGTCAGTTTAAGTGAGCAGTTCTTC
TRBV25-1,TRBD1,TRBJ1-2,NA,CASSATGGNYGYTF,TGTGCCAGCAGTGCGACAGGGGGGAACTATGGCTACACCTTC
TRBV29-1,TRBD1,TRBJ2-2,NA,CSVGTGGTNTGELFF,TGCAGCGTTGGAACAGGGGGCACGAACACCGGGGAGCTGTTTTTT
TRBV4-3,NA,TRBJ1-5,NA,CASSQDQGINQPQHF,TGCGCCAGCAGCCAAGATCAGGGGATCAATCAGCCCCAGCATTTT
TRBV7-9,NA,TRBJ2-3,once,CASSLTGEEGTQYF,TGTGCCAGCAGCTTAACCGGGGAAGAAGGTACGCAGTATTTT
TRBV7-9,TRBD2,TRBJ2-7,NA,CASSSSAGGLADYEQYF,TGTGCCAGCAGCTCCAGTGCGGGAGGGCTAGCGGATTACGAGCAGTACTTC
TRBV5-6,NA,TRBJ2-7,NA,CASSFRTYEQYF,TGTGCCAGCAGCTTCCGTACCTACGAGCAGTACTTC
TRBV5-1,NA,TRBJ1-1,NA,CASSLVRGNTEAFF,TGCGCCAGCAGCTTGGTTCGGGGGAACACTGAAGCTTTCTTT
TRBV5-8,NA,TRBJ2-6,NA,CASSLGQAGANVLTF,TGTGCCAGCAGCTTGGGACAGGCGGGGGCCAACGTCCTGACTTTC
TRBV5-1,NA,TRBJ2-1,few,CASSLGSAGITYNEQFF,TGCGCCAGCAGCTTGGGTTCGGCGGGAATAACCTACAATGAGCAGTTCTTC
TRBV6-4,TRBD2,TRBJ2-3,NA,CASSELAGKADTQYF,TGTGCCAGCAGTGAGCTAGCGGGAAAGGCAGATACGCAGTATTTT
TRBV7-6,TRBD1,TRBJ1-1,NA,CASSPQGFNTEAFF,TGTGCCAGCAGCCCACAGGGGTTCAACACTGAAGCTTTCTTT
TRBV9,TRBD2,TRBJ2-1,NA,CALGTRRGNEQFF,TGTGCCCTCGGGACTAGAAGGGGAAATGAGCAGTTCTTC
TRBV27,NA,TRBJ1-5,NA,CASSHGKNQPQHF,TGTGCCAGCAGCCACGGGAAGAATCAGCCCCAGCATTTT
TRBV19,NA,TRBJ2-7,NA,CASTFGGSSSYEQYF,TGTGCCAGTACGTTCGGGGGTTCCAGCTCCTACGAGCAGTACTTC
TRBV27,NA,TRBJ1-2,NA,CASSLSPGLNYYGYTF,TGTGCCAGCAGTTTATCCCCAGGGCTCAATTACTATGGCTACACCTTC
TRBV6-1,NA,TRBJ2-1,NA,CASSADSRINNEQFF,TGTGCCAGCAGCGCCGACAGCAGGATTAACAATGAGCAGTTCTTC
TRBV27,TRBD2,TRBJ2-1,NA,CASSRLAGVGNEQFF,TGTGCCAGCAGCCGCCTAGCGGGAGTCGGGAATGAGCAGTTCTTC
TRBV11-2,NA,TRBJ1-5,NA,CASSLSVGGNQPQHF,TGTGCCAGCAGCTTAAGCGTCGGGGGCAATCAGCCCCAGCATTTT
TRBV7-9,TRBD1,TRBJ2-1,once,CASSPDRGEQFF,TGTGCCAGCAGCCCAGACAGGGGTGAGCAGTTCTTC
TRBV5-4,TRBD1,TRBJ1-4,NA,CASSWGYGQGREKLFF,TGTGCCAGCAGCTGGGGTTATGGACAGGGGAGAGAAAAACTGTTTTTT
TRBV28,TRBD1,TRBJ2-7,few,CASSSQSIRQGAYEQYF,TGTGCCAGCAGTTCCCAGAGTATACGACAGGGAGCATACGAGCAGTACTTC
TRBV5-5,NA,TRBJ1-1,NA,CASFTLGGRNTEAFF,TGTGCCAGCTTCACCCTGGGGGGGAGGAACACTGAAGCTTTCTTT
TRBV5-6,NA,TRBJ2-1,NA,CASSLGAPEQFF,TGTGCCAGCAGCTTGGGAGCTCCTGAGCAGTTCTTC
TRBV10-3,TRBD2,TRBJ2-1,NA,CAISGGSSGRSDEQFF,TGTGCCATCAGTGGGGGTTCTAGCGGGAGGAGCGATGAGCAGTTCTTC
TRBV4-2,NA,TRBJ2-5,NA,CASMRWKETQYF,TGTGCCAGCATGAGGTGGAAAGAGACCCAGTACTTC
TRBV4-3,TRBD2,TRBJ2-5,NA,CASSQDLGGRASSWETQYF,TGCGCCAGCAGCCAAGATCTCGGCGGGAGGGCCAGCTCCTGGGAGACCCAGTACTTC
TRBV2,TRBD1,TRBJ1-1,NA,CASSPSGTVEAFF,TGTGCCAGCAGCCCTTCAGGGACAGTTGAAGCTTTCTTT
TRBV11-2,TRBD2,TRBJ2-1,few,CASSPLGTSGQEEQFF,TGTGCCAGCAGCCCTTTAGGGACTAGCGGGCAGGAGGAGCAGTTCTTC
TRBV7-3,TRBD2,TRBJ2-1,few,CASSLGLATYGEQFF,TGTGCCAGCAGCCTTGGACTAGCGACCTATGGGGAGCAGTTCTTC
TRBV9,NA,TRBJ2-7,NA,CASSPMGGGTSYEQYF,TGTGCCAGCAGCCCCATGGGGGGTGGGACCTCCTACGAGCAGTACTTC
TRBV28,NA,TRBJ2-7,NA,CASSLHRAPYEQYF,TGTGCCAGCAGTTTGCACAGGGCCCCCTACGAGCAGTACTTC
TRBV19,TRBD1,TRBJ1-2,NA,CASSAWGGQGNYGYTF,TGTGCCAGTAGTGCCTGGGGGGGACAGGGGAACTATGGCTACACCTTC
TRBV28,NA,TRBJ2-7,NA,CASSRQGTPYEQYF,TGTGCCAGCAGCAGGCAGGGGACACCCTACGAGCAGTACTTC
TRBV19,NA,TRBJ2-2,NA,CASSRGRRSTGELFF,TGTGCCAGTAGTAGAGGCCGACGGAGCACCGGGGAGCTGTTTTTT